Following are 9 T cell receptor beta chains from one sample sequenced in a study of T cell responses to AZD1222 COVID-19 vaccine. TCRdb's copy holds only in-frame clones and misses some; the assay was immunoSEQ multiplex PCR. Counted here are some 97,000 clones, 70% to 90% occurring once; the ten biggest clones make up over 15%. Material: peripheral blood, obtained on day 0 of AZD1222 vaccination. The receptors here all came from an adult in good health.

The CDR3 DNA reads as TGTGCCAGCAGCCCGAAATCCAGAGATCCTAACTATGGCTACACCTTC. Translating it yields CASSPKSRDPNYGYTF. The J gene is TRBJ1-2, the V gene TRBV7-9, with D unresolved. This CDR3 contains 16 residues. Trimming stripped 5 bases from V and 0 bases from J, with 16 bases between. Germline CDR1 and CDR2: SEHNR and FQNEAQ (reference sequence).

The chain carries TRBV4-1 and TRBJ1-2; D possibly corresponds to TRBD1 (5 bases). The CDR3 has 17 amino acids. CDR1 MGHRA and CDR2 YSYEKL come from the germline V gene. V lost 2 bases to trimming and J lost 6 bases, with 22 bases between them. CDR3 DNA: TGCGCCAGCAGCCAAAGGGCGGGGATCGTGGGGGACCATGGCTACACCTTC. Protein sequence: CASSQRAGIVGDHGYTF.

V and J are TRBV19 and TRBJ1-1; the match to TRBD1 covers 9 bases. CDR3 size: 14 residues. V lost 2 bases and J lost 6; bases outside the gene matches: 4. The germline V gene encodes CDR1 LNHDA and CDR2 SQIVND (reference sequence). Written as DNA, the CDR3 is TGTGCCAGTAGTATAACAGGGGGCGCCGCTGAAGCTTTCTTT. Amino acids: CASSITGGAAEAFF.

In the case of this clone: The same CDR3 is also encoded by other DNA sequences in this sample. This sequence joins TRBV3-1 (or the pseudogene TRBV3-2) and TRBJ1-5; D gene uncertain. The germline CDR1 and CDR2 sequences are LGHDT and YNNKEL (reference sequence). V shed 3 bases and J shed 2 bases, with 8 bases lying between them. There are 14 residues in the CDR3. The CDR3 bases are TGTGCCAGCAGCCAGGGTCCAGGCAATCAGCCCCAGCATTTT. It is translated as CASSQGPGNQPQHF.

This chain links TRBV5-1 with TRBJ2-2; 8 bases match TRBD1. The CDR3 sequence is 11 residues long. From germline, CDR1 is SGHRS and CDR2 YFSETQ. The V segment lost 2 bases and the J segment 13 bases; nucleotides outside the gene matches: 1. CDR3 region: CASSFDRGLFF. The CDR3 nucleotides are TGCGCCAGCAGCTTCGACAGGGGGCTGTTTTTT.

The gene calls are TRBV2 and TRBJ1-2; D is undetermined. From germline, CDR1 is SNHLY and CDR2 FYNNEI. The V end was cut by 1 base, the J end by 1 base, with 10 bases between. This CDR3 has 15 amino acids. CDR3 region: CASSEGERINYGYTF. The CDR3 DNA follows: TGTGCCAGCAGTGAAGGGGAGAGAATTAACTATGGCTACACCTTC.

The chain has TRBV28 and TRBJ1-3; D gene unclear. Trimming took off 2 bases at V and 0 bases at J, with 11 bases between the two ends. This CDR3 region has 16 residues. In germline, CDR1 is MDHEN, CDR2 SYDVKM. Here the CDR3 DNA reads TGTGCCAGCAGTTTAGCGCCAGCCACCTCTGGAAACACCATATATTTT. Its protein product is CASSLAPATSGNTIYF.

This sequence joins TRBV11-2 and TRBJ2-5, with 9 bases lining up with TRBD1. With 5 bases clipped from V and 5 bases from J, the junction kept 6 bases outside the gene matches. CDR1 is SGHAT, CDR2 FQNNGV, per germline. This CDR3 region has 14 residues. CDR3 sequence: CASSPIDRGETQYF. The CDR3 region has the DNA TGTGCCAGCAGCCCCATTGACAGGGGGGAGACCCAGTACTTC.

This sequence joins TRBV19 and TRBJ2-1; TRBD1 agrees at 9 bases. Germline V CDR1 and CDR2: LNHDA, SQIVND (reference sequence). The CDR3 is made up of 15 amino acids. The V segment lost 4 bases and the J segment 6 bases; nucleotides outside the gene matches: 7. Here the CDR3 DNA reads TGTGCCAGTAGTAGGACAGGGGAGGGCTTCAATGAGCAGTTCTTC. Amino acid sequence: CASSRTGEGFNEQFF.